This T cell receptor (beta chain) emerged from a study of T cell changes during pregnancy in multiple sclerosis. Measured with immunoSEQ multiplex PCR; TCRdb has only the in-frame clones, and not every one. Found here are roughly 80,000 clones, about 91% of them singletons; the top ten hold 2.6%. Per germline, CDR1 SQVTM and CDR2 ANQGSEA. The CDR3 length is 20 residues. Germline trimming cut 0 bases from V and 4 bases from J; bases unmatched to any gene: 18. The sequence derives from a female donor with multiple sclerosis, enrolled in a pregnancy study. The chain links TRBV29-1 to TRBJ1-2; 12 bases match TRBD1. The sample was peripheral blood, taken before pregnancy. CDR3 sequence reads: CSVEDRPPGTGGGHRYGYTF. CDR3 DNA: TGCAGCGTTGAAGATCGCCCCCCGGGGACAGGGGGCGGACATCGCTATGGCTACACCTTC.